The 20 T cell receptor beta chains given below trace back to one sample, sequenced in a study of post-analysis software for immune sequencing data. cDNA libraries for TCR beta contained unique molecular identifiers. One entry per CDR3 protein results from TCRdb running MiXCR on the PCR reads. The data contain fewer than 900,000 distinct CDR3 sequences, 40% to 55% of them singletons. These receptors have no identified antigens. General study results and limits: Relative to controls, patients had 4 or 5 TRBV segments at higher frequency, with TRBV5-6, TRBV5-1 and TRBV20-1 among these.

The sample consisted of blood. The receptors shown here come from a girl under 18 with multiple sclerosis.

The rearrangement uses TRBV15 and TRBJ1-5, with a weak D call TRBD1 (5 bases). V dropped 0 bases and J dropped 0 bases, with 18 bases sitting between them. CDR3 length: 19 amino acids. The germline V gene has CDR1 LNHNV and CDR2 YYDKDF (reference sequence). Written as DNA, the CDR3 is TGTGCCACCAGCAGAGAGGGGCCCCCCGGAACCTATAGCAATCAGCCCCAGCATTTT. Its translation: CATSREGPPGTYSNQPQHF. Full variable domain (rest looked up from reference TRBV15 and TRBJ1-5): DAMVIQNPRYQVTQFGKPVTLSCSQTLNHNVMYWYQQKSSQAPKLLFHYYDKDFNNEADTPDNFQSRRPNTSFCFLDIRSPGLGDTAMYLCATSREGPPGTYSNQPQHFGDGTRLSIL.

This rearrangement joins TRBV29-1 to TRBJ1-1, with D possibly matching TRBD1 (5 bases). CDR1 and CDR2 (germline): SQVTM, ANQGSEA. The CDR3 is 12 amino acids. Trimming took 4 bases from V and 1 from J, leaving 7 bases between them. The CDR3 region is CSVGGRNTEAFF. The CDR3 DNA reads as TGCAGCGTTGGGGGGAGGAACACTGAAGCTTTCTTT.

This clonotype appeared once. The genes are TRBV14 and TRBJ2-5; D unresolved. The V gene's germline CDR1 is SGHDN and CDR2 FVKESK. The CDR3 is made up of 14 amino acids. Trimming stripped 4 bases from V and 2 bases from J, with 11 bases between. DNA of the CDR3: TGTGCCAGCAGCCCCTCGCGAAATCAAGAGACCCAGTACTTC. This codes for CASSPSRNQETQYF.

This chain joins TRBV15 and TRBJ1-2; 7 bases are shared with TRBD1. The CDR3 length is 19 residues. With 0 bases clipped from V and 5 bases from J, the junction kept 18 bases outside the gene matches. CDR1 is LNHNV, CDR2 YYDKDF, per germline (reference sequence). The CDR3 coding sequence is TGTGCCACCAGCAGAGACGCTCTACAGACAGGGCGCTGGGAGTATGGCTACACCTTC. Translation gives CATSRDALQTGRWEYGYTF. Supplemented by reference TRBV15 and TRBJ1-2, the full variable domain reads DAMVIQNPRYQVTQFGKPVTLSCSQTLNHNVMYWYQQKSSQAPKLLFHYYDKDFNNEADTPDNFQSRRPNTSFCFLDIRSPGLGDTAMYLCATSRDALQTGRWEYGYTFGSGTRLTVV.

The chain is built from TRBV27 and TRBJ2-1; 7 nucleotides line up with TRBD2. Germline CDR1 reads MNHEY; CDR2 reads SMNVEV (reference sequence). V was clipped by 6 bases and J by 2 bases; unmatched bases: 13. CDR3 size: 17 residues. In nucleotides, the CDR3 is TGTGCCAGCAGGTCTCCGGCGGGAGCGCCTACCTACAATGAGCAGTTCTTC. Its protein product is CASRSPAGAPTYNEQFF.

This chain joins TRBV6-5 and TRBJ2-3, with D perhaps TRBD2 (5 bases). Germline V CDR1 and CDR2: MNHEY, SVGAGI. This CDR3 has 16 residues. The V end lost 0 bases, the J end lost 1 base, and 11 bases lay between the germline ends. CDR3 sequence (DNA): TGTGCCAGCAGTTACTCGATACTCGGGGGCACAGATACGCAGTATTTT. This gives the protein CASSYSILGGTDTQYF.

The V and J genes are TRBV12-3 or TRBV12-4 and TRBJ1-2; 8 nucleotides align to TRBD1. The CDR3 covers 13 residues. The V segment lost 6 bases and the J segment 6 bases; nucleotides outside the gene matches: 6. CDR3: CASRGQARDGYTF. For the CDR3, the DNA is TGTGCCAGCAGGGGACAGGCGAGGGATGGCTACACCTTC.

The chain uses TRBV30 and TRBJ1-2; no definite D call. Germline CDR1 and CDR2: GTSNPN and SVGIG (reference sequence). The CDR3 has 13 amino acids. Trimming left V 1 base short and J 5 bases short, with 11 bases between. This CDR3 is CAWSEESLYGYTF. In nucleotides, the CDR3 is TGTGCCTGGAGTGAGGAGAGCCTTTATGGCTACACCTTC.

This sequence joins TRBV12-3 or TRBV12-4 and TRBJ2-7, with 9 bases matching TRBD1. V lost 1 base to trimming and J lost 0 bases; unmatched junction nucleotides: 1. The CDR3 is made up of 15 amino acids. In DNA, the CDR3 is TGTGCCAGCAGTTTAGGGACAGGGGTCTCCTACGAGCAGTACTTC. Residues: CASSLGTGVSYEQYF.

The gene calls are TRBV29-1 and TRBJ2-3, with D maybe TRBD1 (5 bases). Germline V lookup: CDR1 SQVTM, CDR2 ANQGSEA. V was pared by 5 bases and J by 2 bases, with 11 bases between. There are 13 residues in the CDR3. CDR3 DNA sequence: TGCAGCGTTATGACAGCAAACACAGATACGCAGTATTTT. This sequence encodes CSVMTANTDTQYF.

This clonotype was seen a handful of times. The J gene is TRBJ1-1, the V gene TRBV5-6, with D unclear. The CDR3 sequence is 13 residues long. CDR1 and CDR2 from the germline V gene are SGHDT and YYEEEE. Trimming took off 0 bases at V and 5 bases at J, with 8 bases between the two ends. CDR3 amino acids: CASSLAWVTEAFF. The CDR3 DNA reads TGTGCCAGCAGCTTGGCTTGGGTAACTGAAGCTTTCTTT.

The chain couples TRBV9 to TRBJ2-3; TRBD1 might be the D (5 bases). Trimming stripped 0 bases from V and 11 bases from J, with 10 bases between. Germline CDR1 reads SGDLS; CDR2 reads YYNGEE. The CDR3 consists of 12 residues. Written as DNA, the CDR3 is TGTGCCAGCAGCGTAGTTCAGGGTCAGCAGTATTTT. Translated, it gives CASSVVQGQQYF.

The V gene is TRBV4-1, the J gene TRBJ2-7; perhaps TRBD2 as D (5 bases). The CDR3 is 16 residues long. Germline lookup yields CDR1 MGHRA and CDR2 YSYEKL. V was shortened by 1 base and J by 4 bases, with 17 bases between the two germline ends. The CDR3 spells CASSQVGRRTQYEQYF. The CDR3 nucleotides are TGCGCCAGCAGCCAAGTAGGGCGGAGGACTCAGTACGAGCAGTACTTC.

The CDR3 sequence is CASSLTSDYSYEQYF. CDR3 nucleotides: TGTGCCAGCAGCTTAACTAGCGACTACTCCTACGAGCAGTACTTC. J is TRBJ2-7 and V is TRBV7-9; 7 positions agree with TRBD2. Germline trimming cut 2 bases from V and 0 bases from J; bases unmatched to any gene: 4. The length of the CDR3 is 15 residues. CDR1 is SEHNR and CDR2 is FQNEAQ in the germline V gene (reference sequence).

In its sample, this clonotype was seen a few times. J is TRBJ2-4 and V is TRBV27; possibly TRBD1 for D (6 bases). Trimming took 8 bases from V and 7 from J, leaving 15 bases between them. CDR3 size: 13 residues. Germline V gene lookup returns CDR1 MNHEY and CDR2 SMNVEV (reference sequence). The CDR3 DNA follows: TGTGCCAGCTACAGGGTGGGTGAGAACATTCAGTACTTC. It specifies CASYRVGENIQYF.

This chain joins TRBV6-5 and TRBJ2-5, with D unresolved. Deletions cut 5 bases from V and 2 bases from J, with 9 bases between. The CDR3 has 13 residues. Germline assignment: CDR1 MNHEY and CDR2 SVGAGI. CDR3 nucleotide sequence: TGTGCCAGCAGTATGACACATCAAGAGACCCAGTACTTC. This encodes CASSMTHQETQYF.

With regard to this clonotype: A read error may account for a junction end that differs from germline. The chain combines TRBV5-1 with TRBJ2-3; 10 nucleotides line up with TRBD2. Looked up from germline, CDR1 is SGHRS and CDR2 is YFSETQ. This CDR3 is 14 amino acids long. CDR3 DNA sequence: TGCGCCGGCAGCCCTGGACTAGCGGCAGATACGCAGTATTTT. Translated: CAGSPGLAADTQYF.

The J gene is TRBJ1-2, the V gene TRBV4-2, with a weak D call TRBD1 (5 bases). Per the germline V gene, CDR1 is LGHNA and CDR2 is YNFKEQ. V gave up 5 bases and J gave up 8 bases, with 15 bases separating them. The CDR3 extends over 13 amino acids. The CDR3 sequence: CASSSGGTGGYTF. The CDR3 DNA reads TGTGCCAGCAGCTCCGGGGGTACGGGAGGCTACACCTTC.

The V and J genes are TRBV5-5 and TRBJ2-7, with D unclear. Germline-derived CDR1 and CDR2 are SGHKS and YYEKEE (reference sequence). This CDR3 is 11 amino acids long. V was shortened by 9 bases and J by 4 bases, with 11 bases between the two germline ends. CDR3 sequence reads: CANSIGYEQYF. The CDR3 DNA reads as TGTGCCAACAGTATTGGGTACGAGCAGTACTTC.

V and J are TRBV29-1 and TRBJ2-1, with D perhaps TRBD2 (6 bases). Germline CDR1 reads SQVTM; CDR2 reads ANQGSEA. The germline V and J ends were trimmed by 5 bases and 3 bases, with 11 bases remaining between them. This CDR3 is 13 amino acids long. Here the CDR3 DNA reads TGCAGCGTTCGAGGGACTTACTACAATGAGCAGTTCTTC. Protein product: CSVRGTYYNEQFF.